Following are 29 T cell receptor beta chains from one sample sequenced in a study of shared clonotypes between healthy human individuals. Repertoires were generated with immunoSEQ multiplex PCR, while TCRdb's copy carries only in-frame clones and drops some. The sample consists of roughly 1,100,000 clones, about 75% of them appearing once. The sample was memory CD4+ T cells sorted from blood. Subset in this sample: CD45RA-negative fraction. These receptors came from a man between 18 and 35 years old in good health.

The gene calls are TRBV5-1 and TRBJ2-2, with no clear D. This CDR3 contains 15 residues. Looked up from germline, CDR1 is SGHRS and CDR2 is YFSETQ. V dropped 4 bases and J dropped 0 bases, with 10 bases sitting between them. This CDR3 is CASSRLGSNTGELFF. The CDR3 DNA is TGCGCCAGCAGCCGATTGGGGTCGAACACCGGGGAGCTGTTTTTT.

In this sample, this clone turned up a few times. CDR3 sequence: CASSFLGQGDNSPLHF. DNA for the CDR3: TGTGCCAGCAGCTTTTTAGGGCAGGGAGATAATTCACCCCTCCACTTT. This rearrangement joins TRBV7-8 to TRBJ1-6; weak D call: TRBD1 (5 bases). The CDR3 extends over 16 amino acids. The germline V and J ends were trimmed by 3 bases and 5 bases, with 14 bases remaining between them. Germline CDR1 reads SGHVS; CDR2 reads FQNEAQ.

This sequence joins TRBV29-1 and TRBJ2-2; the D gene could be TRBD1 or TRBD2 (6 bases each). This CDR3 region has 16 residues. In germline, CDR1 is SQVTM, CDR2 ANQGSEA. V was trimmed by 6 bases and J by 8 bases, leaving 25 bases between them. CDR3 region: CSVSLGGGILVGELFF. The DNA for the CDR3 is TGCAGCGTGTCGCTTGGAGGGGGTATCTTAGTTGGGGAGCTGTTTTTT.

The V call is TRBV18, the J call TRBJ1-4; D is ambiguous. V was shortened by 3 bases and J by 5 bases, with 13 bases between the two germline ends. The CDR3 is 15 residues long. Germline V gene lookup returns CDR1 KGHSH and CDR2 LQKENI. DNA for the CDR3: TGTGCCAGCTCACCTTCCTACTACTCAAATGAAAAACTGTTTTTT. Its translation is CASSPSYYSNEKLFF.

The chain uses TRBV6-6 and TRBJ1-1; perhaps TRBD1 as D (5 bases). There are 16 residues in the CDR3. With 0 bases removed from V and 4 bases from J, the gap between germline ends came to 15 bases. In germline, CDR1 is MNHNY, CDR2 SVGAGI (reference sequence). CDR3 DNA sequence: TGTGCCAGCAGTTACTCACCCGGGGGTAAGGGCACTGAAGCTTTCTTT. Protein: CASSYSPGGKGTEAFF.

This sequence joins TRBV11-3 and TRBJ2-3; tentatively, D is TRBD2 (6 bases). This CDR3 comprises 13 residues. Looked up from germline, CDR1 is SGHNT and CDR2 is YENEEA. The V end lost 6 bases, the J end lost 4 bases, and 11 bases lay between the germline ends. The CDR3 DNA reads TGTGCCAGCAGACCTACTAGCTCAGATACGCAGTATTTT. Residues: CASRPTSSDTQYF.

This sequence joins TRBV5-1 and TRBJ2-3; TRBD2 aligns across 7 bases. The length of the CDR3 is 15 residues. Trimming at V came to 2 bases and at J to 2 bases, leaving 5 bases not matched to a gene. Germline V CDR1 and CDR2: SGHRS, YFSETQ. CDR3 residues: CASSFLAENTDTQYF. Here the CDR3 DNA reads TGCGCCAGCAGCTTTCTAGCGGAGAACACAGATACGCAGTATTTT.

V gene TRBV5-1 combines with J gene TRBJ2-3; D possibly uses TRBD1 or TRBD2 (5 bases each). Germline CDR1 is SGHRS and CDR2 is YFSETQ. The ends were cut back, 0 bases at V and 0 bases at J, with 8 bases in the middle. CDR3 length: 15 amino acids. The CDR3 DNA reads TGCGCCAGCAGCTTGGGGGACGTAAGCACAGATACGCAGTATTTT. Encoded protein: CASSLGDVSTDTQYF. The whole variable domain, filled in from reference TRBV5-1 and TRBJ2-3, reads KAGVTQTPRYLIKTRGQQVTLSCSPISGHRSVSWYQQTPGQGLQFLFEYFSETQRNKGNFPGRFSGRQFSNSRSEMNVSTLELGDSALYLCASSLGDVSTDTQYFGPGTRLTVL.

V usage is TRBV7-9 and J usage is TRBJ2-7; TRBD1 is a possible D gene (6 bases). CDR3 length equals 14 residues. Trimming left V 5 bases short and J 0 bases short, with 11 bases between. The V gene's germline CDR1 is SEHNR and CDR2 FQNEAQ (reference sequence). The CDR3 sequence is CASSRDKISYEQYF. The DNA for the CDR3 is TGTGCCAGCAGCCGGGACAAGATCTCCTACGAGCAGTACTTC.

This clone has only a few counts. The chain combines TRBV30 with TRBJ2-1; 14 bases are a match to TRBD2. The germline V gene has CDR1 GTSNPN and CDR2 SVGIG (reference sequence). V was clipped by 1 base and J by 10 bases; unmatched bases: 3. The CDR3 consists of 14 residues. CDR3 in DNA: TGTGCCTGGAGTGGGGGACTAGCGGGAGCAGAGCAGTTCTTC. Encoded protein: CAWSGGLAGAEQFF.

This chain uses TRBV20-1 with TRBJ1-1; D not resolved. CDR1 DFQATT and CDR2 SNEGSKA come from the germline V gene (reference sequence). The CDR3 is 11 amino acids. Trimming took off 0 bases at V and 7 bases at J, with 6 bases between the two ends. Here the CDR3 DNA reads TGCAGTGCTAGAGAAGGCCGTGAAGCTTTCTTT. Encoded protein: CSAREGREAFF.

The CDR3: CTSSQDLKLWGGLRSRASNQPQHF. The CDR3 coding sequence is TGCACCAGCAGCCAAGATCTCAAATTATGGGGAGGGTTAAGGAGTCGGGCTAGCAATCAGCCCCAGCATTTT. The chain combines TRBV1 with TRBJ1-5. TRBV1 is a documented pseudogene. The CDR3 runs 24 residues.

Details on this clone: One junction end disagrees with the germline gene, perhaps due to a read error. Distinct nucleotide sequences in the sample also encode this CDR3. The chain carries TRBV10-3 and TRBJ1-2; no reliable D call. The CDR3 runs 12 residues. CDR1 ENHRY and CDR2 SYGVKD come from the germline V gene. The CDR3 spells CAISDLGSVYTF. The DNA of the CDR3 is TGCGCCATCAGTGACCTAGGGTCCGTGTACACCTTC.

This clone was seen only a few times. Other DNA variants within this sample encode the same CDR3. This chain joins TRBV2 and TRBJ1-3; the D is unclear. Trimming pared 4 bases from V and 4 bases from J, leaving 5 bases between. CDR3 length: 12 amino acids. The germline V gene encodes CDR1 SNHLY and CDR2 FYNNEI. CDR3 loop: CASSVGGNTIYF. DNA of the CDR3: TGTGCCAGCAGTGTCGGGGGAAACACCATATATTTT.

V is TRBV7-2 and J is TRBJ2-5, with TRBD2 as a possible D gene (6 bases). Germline V CDR1 and CDR2: SGHTA, FQGNSA. Trimming stripped 3 bases from V and 9 bases from J, with 11 bases between. This CDR3 is built from 12 residues. DNA for the CDR3: TGTGCCAGCAGCTTGACTAGTGAGGCCCAGTACTTC. As protein: CASSLTSEAQYF.

The CDR3: CASSYSQVYGYTF. The CDR3 DNA reads TGTGCCAGCAGTTACTCGCAGGTCTATGGCTACACCTTC. The chain has TRBV6-6 and TRBJ1-2; no definite D call. The V end lost 0 bases, the J end lost 4 bases, and 6 bases lay between the germline ends. The germline CDR1 and CDR2 sequences are MNHNY and SVGAGI (reference sequence). This CDR3 has 13 residues.

The chain links TRBV19 to TRBJ2-6; 10 bases align to TRBD1. The V gene's germline CDR1 is LNHDA and CDR2 SQIVND (reference sequence). Germline trimming cut 4 bases from V and 4 bases from J; bases unmatched to any gene: 10. The CDR3 loop spans 18 amino acids. CDR3 in amino acids: CASSNVPGQGTGANVLTF. The CDR3 nucleotides read TGTGCCAGTAGTAATGTCCCGGGACAGGGGACCGGGGCCAACGTCCTGACTTTC. The variable domain in full, with the rest retrieved from reference TRBV19 and TRBJ2-6, is DGGITQSPKYLFRKEGQNVTLSCEQNLNHDAMYWYRQDPGQGLRLIYYSQIVNDFQKGDIAEGYSVSREKKESFPLTVTSAQKNPTAFYLCASSNVPGQGTGANVLTFGAGSRLTVL.

The V call is TRBV5-4, the J call TRBJ2-7; TRBD1 might be the D (6 bases). The CDR3 consists of 14 residues. The ends were cut back, 0 bases at V and 3 bases at J, with 10 bases in the middle. Germline CDR1 SGHNT, CDR2 YYREEE (reference sequence). The CDR3 here is CASSLASGVYEQYF. CDR3 bases: TGTGCCAGCAGCTTGGCCTCAGGGGTCTACGAGCAGTACTTC.

The CDR3 here is CASSQDYRVNGYTF. CDR3 bases: TGCGCCAGCAGCCAAGATTACAGGGTTAATGGCTACACCTTC. This chain joins TRBV4-3 and TRBJ1-2; weak D call: TRBD1 (6 bases). Trimming took off 0 bases at V and 6 bases at J, with 11 bases between the two ends. From germline, CDR1 is LGHNA and CDR2 YSLEER. This CDR3 spans 14 amino acids.

The V call is TRBV14, the J call TRBJ2-3; possibly TRBD2 for D (6 bases). Germline V gene data show CDR1 as SGHDN and CDR2 as FVKESK. This CDR3 contains 15 residues. V dropped 4 bases and J dropped 1 base, with 12 bases sitting between them. CDR3 residues: CASSPGLPRTDTQYF. For the CDR3, the DNA is TGTGCCAGCAGCCCGGGACTCCCGCGCACAGATACGCAGTATTTT.

CDR3 protein: CAAQGDRSNEQFF. The CDR3 DNA sequence: TGTGCCGCTCAGGGAGATCGTTCCAATGAGCAGTTCTTC. V usage is TRBV28 and J usage is TRBJ2-1; D tentatively fits TRBD1 or TRBD2 (5 bases each). Germline V lookup: CDR1 MDHEN, CDR2 SYDVKM. Trimming pared 11 bases from V and 6 bases from J, leaving 17 bases between. The CDR3 runs 13 residues.

The rearrangement joins TRBV18 to TRBJ2-5; D possibly corresponds to TRBD2 (5 bases). The CDR3 spans 14 residues. Deletions cut 5 bases from V and 7 bases from J, with 17 bases between. The germline V gene has CDR1 KGHSH and CDR2 LQKENI. CDR3 protein: CASSELVGEGTQYF. Written as DNA, the CDR3 is TGTGCCAGCTCAGAACTAGTCGGTGAAGGGACCCAGTACTTC.

This clone showed up just once. The CDR3 region is CATSRERQGYEQYF. In DNA, the CDR3 is TGTGCCACCAGCAGAGAAAGACAGGGCTACGAGCAGTACTTC. The rearrangement links TRBV15 to TRBJ2-7, with 7 bases aligning to TRBD1. The V gene end was trimmed by 0 bases and the J gene end by 3 bases; junction bases not matched to a gene: 2. This CDR3 is built from 14 residues. Germline-derived CDR1 and CDR2 are LNHNV and YYDKDF (reference sequence).

This rearrangement joins TRBV6-6 to TRBJ1-1, with D possibly matching TRBD1 (6 bases). The germline V gene has CDR1 MNHNY and CDR2 SVGAGI (reference sequence). V lost 11 bases, J lost 5 bases, and 21 bases lay in between. The CDR3 length is 14 residues. CDR3 region: CASFGQSRETEAFF. CDR3 nucleotides: TGTGCCTCCTTTGGACAGAGTCGAGAAACTGAAGCTTTCTTT.

The J gene is TRBJ2-1, the V gene TRBV18; D tentatively fits TRBD1 or TRBD2 (5 bases each). The V end lost 2 bases, the J end lost 0 bases, and 8 bases lay between the germline ends. Germline assignment: CDR1 KGHSH and CDR2 LQKENI. This CDR3 contains 15 residues. The CDR3 loop is CASSPGTGSYNEQFF. For the CDR3, the DNA is TGTGCCAGCTCACCAGGGACGGGCTCCTACAATGAGCAGTTCTTC.

The rearrangement uses TRBV28 and TRBJ2-5, with TRBD2 matching over 9 bases. J lost 4 bases, V lost 3 bases, and 9 bases had no gene match. This CDR3 has 16 residues. Per the germline V gene, CDR1 is MDHEN and CDR2 is SYDVKM. CDR3 residues: CASSFSPGGGGETQYF. The CDR3 DNA is TGTGCCAGCAGTTTCTCCCCTGGCGGGGGGGGAGAGACCCAGTACTTC.

The DNA for the CDR3 is TGTGCCATCAGTGGAACGGTCGGGACAGATACCTCCTACGAGCAGTACTTC. Protein sequence: CAISGTVGTDTSYEQYF. The chain has TRBV10-3 and TRBJ2-7, with TRBD1 matching over 7 bases. Germline CDR1 and CDR2: ENHRY and SYGVKD. After removal of 4 bases from V and 0 bases from J, the junction contained 12 bases not matched to a gene. This CDR3 contains 17 residues.

About this clone: Mismatch with germline at one junction end may stem from a read error. The rearrangement links TRBV5-4 to TRBJ1-1; D perhaps matches TRBD1 (6 bases). Per germline, CDR1 SGHNT and CDR2 YYREEE (reference sequence). CDR3 size: 14 residues. CDR3 sequence reads: CASGLTNRAAEAFF. CDR3 coding DNA: TGTGCCAGCGGCTTAACTAACAGGGCCGCTGAAGCTTTCTTT. The variable domain in full, with the rest retrieved from reference TRBV5-4 and TRBJ1-1, is ETGVTQSPTHLIKTRGQQVTLRCSSQSGHNTVSWYQQALGQGPQFIFQYYREEENGRGNFPPRFSGLQFPNYSSELNVNALELDDSALYLCASGLTNRAAEAFFGQGTRLTVV.

V and J are TRBV27 and TRBJ2-3, with D unresolved. Deletions cut 4 bases from V and 4 bases from J, with 9 bases between. The CDR3 is 13 residues long. CDR1 MNHEY and CDR2 SMNVEV come from the germline V gene (reference sequence). CDR3 DNA sequence: TGTGCCAGCAGTTCCCCGCCCTCAGATACGCAGTATTTT. As protein: CASSSPPSDTQYF.